One sample yielded the 30 T cell receptor beta chains listed below, sequenced in a study of blood T cell repertoires in COVID-19. Sequencing was performed with immunoSEQ multiplex PCR; in TCRdb, only in-frame clones are kept and a portion is missing. The sample shows some 97,000 clones, approximately 83% of them seen only once. The specimen sequenced was PBMCs or T cells enriched from blood (not recorded which). The receptors were sampled from a woman aged 45-60 years who had recovered from COVID-19.

This clone has only one observation. J is TRBJ2-1 and V is TRBV29-1, with D possibly being TRBD2 (5 bases). Per germline, CDR1 SQVTM and CDR2 ANQGSEA. This CDR3 has 17 residues. V shed 4 bases and J shed 0 bases, with 19 bases lying between them. The CDR3 loop reads CSVALNVLGSSYNEQFF. The CDR3 DNA reads as TGCAGCGTTGCATTAAACGTACTAGGGAGCTCCTACAATGAGCAGTTCTTC.

This chain links TRBV28 with TRBJ1-4; the D gene is possibly TRBD1 (5 bases). V lost 2 bases to trimming and J lost 5 bases, with 12 bases between them. Per the germline V gene, CDR1 is MDHEN and CDR2 is SYDVKM. This CDR3 region has 15 residues. The CDR3 DNA reads TGTGCCAGCAGTTTAGGGGGGGACGGGAATGAAAAACTGTTTTTT. This sequence encodes CASSLGGDGNEKLFF.

The CDR3: CATGQGASTDTQYF. Written as DNA, the CDR3 is TGTGCCACAGGACAGGGGGCTAGCACAGATACGCAGTATTTT. The chain uses TRBV19 and TRBJ2-3; 11 bases are shared with TRBD1. The CDR3 covers 14 residues. The V gene's germline CDR1 is LNHDA and CDR2 SQIVND (reference sequence). V lost 10 bases, J lost 0 bases, and 3 bases stayed unmatched.

The chain is built from TRBV19 and TRBJ1-4; D is unresolved. V lost 6 bases and J lost 8, with 7 bases in between. The germline CDR1 and CDR2 sequences are LNHDA and SQIVND (reference sequence). This CDR3 comprises 11 residues. As DNA, the CDR3 is TGTGCCAGTAGGGGCGGGGAAAAACTGTTTTTT. Protein sequence: CASRGGEKLFF.

This clone turned up a few times. The rearrangement uses TRBV25-1 and TRBJ1-1; 8 bases map to TRBD1. The trim removed 2 bases at V and 10 bases at J, leaving 6 bases unmatched. Germline CDR1 reads MGHDK; CDR2 reads SYGVNS. The CDR3 sequence is 13 residues long. DNA of the CDR3: TGTGCCAGCAGTGAAGACAGGGGATGGGGAGCTTTCTTT. Its protein is CASSEDRGWGAFF.

V gene TRBV2 combines with J gene TRBJ2-2, with 7 bases identical to TRBD1. Trimming at V came to 7 bases and at J to 2 bases, leaving 4 bases not matched to a gene. The CDR3 sequence is 14 residues long. The V gene's germline CDR1 is SNHLY and CDR2 FYNNEI. The CDR3 region has the DNA TGTGCCAGCACTAGACAGGGTAACACCGGGGAGCTGTTTTTT. Translated, it gives CASTRQGNTGELFF.

V is TRBV16 and J is TRBJ1-2; D remains unclear. Germline V gene data show CDR1 as KGHSY and CDR2 as FQNENV. The CDR3 contains 15 residues. Deletions cut 1 base from V and 0 bases from J, with 9 bases between. The chain's CDR3 is CASSQFYSSNYGYTF. The CDR3 nucleotides read TGTGCCAGCAGCCAATTCTACTCCTCTAACTATGGCTACACCTTC.

The rearrangement joins TRBV5-1 to TRBJ2-7, with TRBD1 matching 7 bases. There are 14 residues in the CDR3. Trimming cost V 2 bases and J 7 bases; bases outside gene matches: 9. CDR1 and CDR2 (germline): SGHRS, YFSETQ. The CDR3 is CASSFMAGGEEQYF. CDR3 coding DNA: TGCGCCAGCAGCTTCATGGCAGGGGGTGAAGAGCAGTACTTC. The entire variable domain, with the rest obtained from reference TRBV5-1 and TRBJ2-7, is as follows: KAGVTQTPRYLIKTRGQQVTLSCSPISGHRSVSWYQQTPGQGLQFLFEYFSETQRNKGNFPGRFSGRQFSNSRSEMNVSTLELGDSALYLCASSFMAGGEEQYFGPGTRLTVT.

This clone was found a few times. The V and J genes are TRBV7-3 and TRBJ2-7; possibly TRBD1 for D (5 bases). The CDR3 totals 13 residues. The germline V gene has CDR1 SGHTA and CDR2 FQGTGA. The V end was cut by 0 bases, the J end by 5 bases, with 8 bases between. CDR3 residues: CASSLTRDHEQYF. The CDR3 DNA is TGTGCCAGCAGCTTAACCAGGGATCACGAGCAGTACTTC.

The rearrangement links TRBV28 to TRBJ1-4; possible D gene TRBD1, 6 bases. Germline V CDR1 and CDR2: MDHEN, SYDVKM. V lost 2 bases and J lost 2, with 12 bases in between. The CDR3 totals 16 residues. The CDR3 DNA is TGTGCCAGCAGTTTACAGGGGATAGGGACTAATGAAAAACTGTTTTTT. Protein sequence: CASSLQGIGTNEKLFF.

V is TRBV19 and J is TRBJ1-2; 7 bases are shared with TRBD1. The CDR3 length is 16 residues. V lost 1 base, J lost 4 bases, and 9 bases stayed unmatched. CDR1 is LNHDA, CDR2 SQIVND, per germline (reference sequence). In nucleotides, the CDR3 is TGTGCCAGTAGTATAGGCGGGACAGCTACCTTCTATGGCTACACCTTC. Protein product: CASSIGGTATFYGYTF.

This clone has a handful of counts. This rearrangement joins TRBV28 to TRBJ1-3, with 7 bases aligning to TRBD1. V trimming: 5 bases; J trimming: 0 bases; junction bases outside the gene matches: 13. The length of the CDR3 is 18 residues. Germline V gene data show CDR1 as MDHEN and CDR2 as SYDVKM. CDR3 protein: CASSPTGQGVSSGNTIYF. CDR3 DNA: TGTGCCAGCAGTCCGACCGGTCAGGGGGTTTCCTCTGGAAACACCATATATTTT.

The chain uses TRBV11-1 and TRBJ2-7; D is unresolved. The germline CDR1 and CDR2 sequences are SGHAT and FQDESV (reference sequence). The ends were cut back, 4 bases at V and 1 base at J, with 5 bases in the middle. The CDR3 has 12 residues. In DNA, the CDR3 is TGTGCCAGCAGCTCCCAATCCTACGAGCAGTACTTC. Protein product: CASSSQSYEQYF.

The chain couples TRBV28 to TRBJ1-5; 9 bases are a match to TRBD1. The ends lost 6 bases at V and 6 bases at J; junction bases unmatched: 6. The CDR3 loop spans 14 amino acids. Germline V gene sequence: CDR1 MDHEN, CDR2 SYDVKM. Here the CDR3 DNA reads TGTGCCAGCAGGAAGACAGGGGGAGGTCAGCCCCAGCATTTT. It encodes CASRKTGGGQPQHF.

This chain connects TRBV5-1 to TRBJ2-7; 10 bases are shared with TRBD2. The CDR3 consists of 15 residues. After removal of 5 bases from V and 1 base from J, the junction contained 6 bases not matched to a gene. Per germline, CDR1 SGHRS and CDR2 YFSETQ. CDR3 DNA: TGCGCCAGCAGGTTAGAGCGGGGGGGTTCCTACGAGCAGTACTTC. Translated, it gives CASRLERGGSYEQYF.

The chain recombines TRBV24-1 with TRBJ1-5; D is ambiguous. Germline V lookup: CDR1 KGHDR, CDR2 SFDVKD. The CDR3 is 14 amino acids. The ends were cut back, 3 bases at V and 1 base at J, with 6 bases in the middle. CDR3 coding DNA: TGTGCCACCAGTGATGAGGTGAGCAATCAGCCCCAGCATTTT. This codes for CATSDEVSNQPQHF.

The chain is built from TRBV5-1 and TRBJ2-5; 9 bases fit TRBD2. V trimming: 3 bases; J trimming: 2 bases; junction bases outside the gene matches: 8. CDR3 length equals 16 residues. From germline, CDR1 is SGHRS and CDR2 YFSETQ. CDR3 loop: CASSSTRTSAQETQYF. CDR3 in DNA: TGCGCCAGCAGCTCGACAAGGACTAGCGCACAAGAGACCCAGTACTTC.

The CDR3 loop is CASRAAGSPQPQHF. The CDR3 nucleotides are TGTGCCAGCAGAGCGGCAGGTTCCCCTCAGCCCCAGCATTTT. This chain joins TRBV27 and TRBJ1-5; D unresolved. The CDR3 is 14 residues long. The V gene's germline CDR1 is MNHEY and CDR2 SMNVEV (reference sequence). V lost 6 bases and J lost 6, with 15 bases in between.

The V call is TRBV24-1, the J call TRBJ2-4; 9 positions match TRBD1. Germline values: CDR1 KGHDR, CDR2 SFDVKD. V shed 9 bases, J shed 5 bases, and the junction held 4 bases outside the gene matches. CDR3 length: 13 amino acids. CDR3 DNA sequence: TGTGCCACCGGAACAGGGGGCGAAAACATTCAGTACTTC. Its translation: CATGTGGENIQYF.

This clone has only a few counts. This chain joins TRBV30 and TRBJ1-6; no definite D call. V gave up 1 base and J gave up 8 bases, with 9 bases separating them. CDR1 is GTSNPN, CDR2 SVGIG, per germline (reference sequence). The CDR3 sequence is 13 residues long. CDR3 region: CAWSAREDSPLHF. CDR3 nucleotide sequence: TGTGCCTGGAGTGCCCGGGAGGATTCACCCCTCCACTTT.

Note on this clone: Within the sample, other DNA sequences also encode this same CDR3. The chain carries TRBV6-5 and TRBJ2-5; 9 bases map to TRBD2. This CDR3 is 15 amino acids long. Germline V gene sequence: CDR1 MNHEY, CDR2 SVGAGI. Unmatched junction bases numbered 5, after V lost 6 bases and J lost 0 bases. CDR3 residues: CASRKAGGHQETQYF. The CDR3 DNA reads as TGTGCCAGCAGAAAAGCGGGGGGCCACCAAGAGACCCAGTACTTC.

The chain combines TRBV5-1 with TRBJ2-1; 12 positions agree with TRBD1. The CDR3 covers 15 residues. Per germline, CDR1 SGHRS and CDR2 YFSETQ. V lost 4 bases to trimming and J lost 6 bases; unmatched junction nucleotides: 5. The chain's CDR3 is CASSPEGQGANEQFF. In DNA form, the CDR3 reads TGCGCCAGCAGCCCGGAGGGACAGGGGGCCAATGAGCAGTTCTTC.

The chain employs TRBV7-9 and TRBJ2-1; tentative D call: TRBD2 (5 bases). Germline lookup yields CDR1 SEHNR and CDR2 FQNEAQ (reference sequence). The CDR3 has 17 residues. Trimming took 4 bases from V and 6 from J, leaving 22 bases between them. The CDR3 here is CASSSLGVAMGINEQFF. The CDR3 coding sequence is TGTGCCAGCAGCTCGCTTGGGGTAGCGATGGGTATCAATGAGCAGTTCTTC. The full variable domain, its missing parts supplied by reference TRBV7-9 and TRBJ2-1, is DTGVSQNPRHKITKRGQNVTFRCDPISEHNRLYWYRQTLGQGPEFLTYFQNEAQLEKSRLLSDRFSAERPKGSFSTLEIQRTEQGDSAMYLCASSSLGVAMGINEQFFGPGTRLTVL.

This chain joins TRBV30 and TRBJ2-3; 8 bases agree with TRBD2. This CDR3 region has 13 residues. V dropped 4 bases and J dropped 3; count of bases not matched to a gene: 3. Germline CDR1 is GTSNPN and CDR2 is SVGIG (reference sequence). The CDR3 region is CAWIVAGTDTQYF. CDR3 nucleotides: TGTGCCTGGATTGTAGCGGGGACAGATACGCAGTATTTT.

J is TRBJ2-2 and V is TRBV5-1; 14 nucleotides line up with TRBD2. The V gene end was trimmed by 4 bases and the J gene end by 5 bases; junction bases not matched to a gene: 4. This CDR3 has 16 residues. Per germline, CDR1 SGHRS and CDR2 YFSETQ. The CDR3 here is CASSTGLAGGTGELFF. In DNA form, the CDR3 reads TGCGCCAGCAGCACCGGACTAGCGGGGGGAACCGGGGAGCTGTTTTTT.

The chain employs TRBV5-8 and TRBJ1-6; 9 positions agree with TRBD1. Germline V CDR1 and CDR2: SGHTS, YDEGEE. This CDR3 is built from 15 residues. V gave up 2 bases and J gave up 7 bases; unmatched junction bases: 4. The CDR3 nucleotides are TGTGCCAGCAGCTTTGGGGACAGGGAGAATTCACCCCTCCACTTT. It codes for CASSFGDRENSPLHF.

The chain links TRBV28 to TRBJ1-2; no firm D call. V lost 3 bases to trimming and J lost 2 bases, with 4 bases between them. Germline values: CDR1 MDHEN, CDR2 SYDVKM. The CDR3 runs 12 residues. CDR3 loop: CASSFQNYGYTF. CDR3 coding DNA: TGTGCCAGCAGTTTTCAAAACTATGGCTACACCTTC.

This clone was seen just once. CDR3 amino acids: CATSRGDNSPLHF. The CDR3 DNA sequence: TGTGCCACCAGTCGGGGGGACAATTCACCCCTCCACTTT. J is TRBJ1-6 and V is TRBV24-1; possibly TRBD1 for D (5 bases). V was cut by 6 bases and J by 7 bases, with 9 bases left in between. CDR3 length: 13 amino acids. Germline V gene sequence: CDR1 KGHDR, CDR2 SFDVKD.

This chain joins TRBV7-9 and TRBJ2-7, with 8 nucleotides matching TRBD2. CDR3 size: 15 residues. The V segment lost 0 bases and the J segment 4 bases; nucleotides outside the gene matches: 5. In germline, CDR1 is SEHNR, CDR2 FQNEAQ (reference sequence). In nucleotides, the CDR3 is TGTGCCAGCAGCTTAGCACCGGGACTAGTATACGAGCAGTACTTC. Its translation: CASSLAPGLVYEQYF.

The table lists this clone with a few counts. CDR3 in amino acids: CASSLAGATFTRSPLHF. The CDR3 nucleotides read TGTGCCAGCAGTTTGGCAGGGGCGACCTTTACTAGATCACCCCTCCACTTT. The chain employs TRBV28 and TRBJ1-6, with a tentative D call TRBD1 (6 bases). Germline CDR1 reads MDHEN; CDR2 reads SYDVKM. The ends were cut back, 3 bases at V and 10 bases at J, with 22 bases in the middle. The CDR3 has 17 amino acids. The full variable domain, in which reference TRBV28 and TRBJ1-6 provide the parts outside the CDR3, is DVKVTQSSRYLVKRTGEKVFLECVQDMDHENMFWYRQDPGLGLRLIYFSYDVKMKEKGDIPEGYSVSREKKERFSLILESASTNQTSMYLCASSLAGATFTRSPLHFGNGTRLTVT.